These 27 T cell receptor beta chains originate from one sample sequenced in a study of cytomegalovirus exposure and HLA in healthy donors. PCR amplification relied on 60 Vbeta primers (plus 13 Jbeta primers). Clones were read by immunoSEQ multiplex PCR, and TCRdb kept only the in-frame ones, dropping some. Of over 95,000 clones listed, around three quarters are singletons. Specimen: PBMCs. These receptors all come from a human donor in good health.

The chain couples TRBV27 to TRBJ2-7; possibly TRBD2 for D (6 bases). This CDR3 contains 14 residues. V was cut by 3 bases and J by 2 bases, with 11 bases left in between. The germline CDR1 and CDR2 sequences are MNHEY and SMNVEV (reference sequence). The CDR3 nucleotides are TGTGCCAGCAGTTTCAGGGCTAGCGCCTACGAGCAGTACTTC. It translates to CASSFRASAYEQYF.

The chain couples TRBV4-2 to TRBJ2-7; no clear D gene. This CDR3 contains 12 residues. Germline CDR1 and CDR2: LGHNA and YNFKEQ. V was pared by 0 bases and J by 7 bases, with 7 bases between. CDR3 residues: CASSQDRKEQYF. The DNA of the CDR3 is TGTGCCAGCAGCCAAGATCGTAAAGAGCAGTACTTC.

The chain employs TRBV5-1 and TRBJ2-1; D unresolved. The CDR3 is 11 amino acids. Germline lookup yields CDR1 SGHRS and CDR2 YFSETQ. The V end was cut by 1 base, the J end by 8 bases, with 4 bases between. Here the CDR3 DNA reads TGCGCCAGCAGCTTGCGGGATGAGCAGTTCTTC. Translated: CASSLRDEQFF.

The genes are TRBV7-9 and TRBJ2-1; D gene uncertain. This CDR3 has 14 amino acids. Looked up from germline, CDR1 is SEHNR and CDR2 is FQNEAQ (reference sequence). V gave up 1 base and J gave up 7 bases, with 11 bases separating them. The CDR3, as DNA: TGTGCCAGCAGCTTAGATAGCTTAGTGAATGAGCAGTTCTTC. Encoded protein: CASSLDSLVNEQFF.

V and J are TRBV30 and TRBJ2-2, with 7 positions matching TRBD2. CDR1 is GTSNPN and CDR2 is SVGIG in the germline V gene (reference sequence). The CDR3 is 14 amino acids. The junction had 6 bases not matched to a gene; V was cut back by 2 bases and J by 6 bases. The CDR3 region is CAWSWGGKSGELFF. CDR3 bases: TGTGCCTGGAGTTGGGGAGGGAAGTCCGGGGAGCTGTTTTTT.

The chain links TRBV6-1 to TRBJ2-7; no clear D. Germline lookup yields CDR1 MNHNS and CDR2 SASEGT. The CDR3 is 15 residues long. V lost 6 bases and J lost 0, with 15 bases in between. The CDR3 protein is CASRPDPWSSYEQYF. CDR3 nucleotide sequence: TGTGCCAGCAGGCCAGACCCTTGGAGCTCCTACGAGCAGTACTTC.

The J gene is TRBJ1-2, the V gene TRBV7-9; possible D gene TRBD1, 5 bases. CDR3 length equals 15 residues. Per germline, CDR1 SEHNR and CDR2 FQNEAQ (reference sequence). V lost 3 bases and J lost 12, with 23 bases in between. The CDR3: CASSFQGGRAYHDTF. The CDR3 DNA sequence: TGTGCCAGCAGCTTTCAGGGAGGGAGGGCGTATCACGACACCTTC.

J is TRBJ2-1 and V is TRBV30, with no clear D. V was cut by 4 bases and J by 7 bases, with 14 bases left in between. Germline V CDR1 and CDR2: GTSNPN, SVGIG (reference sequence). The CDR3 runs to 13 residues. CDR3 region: CAWTSSPWNEQFF. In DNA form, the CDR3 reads TGTGCCTGGACCTCTAGTCCCTGGAATGAGCAGTTCTTC.

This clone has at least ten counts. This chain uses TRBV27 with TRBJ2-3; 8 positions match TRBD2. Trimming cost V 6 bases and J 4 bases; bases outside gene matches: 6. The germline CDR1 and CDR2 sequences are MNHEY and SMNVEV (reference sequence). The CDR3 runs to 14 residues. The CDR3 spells CASSLAAGADTQYF. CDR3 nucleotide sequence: TGTGCCAGCAGCCTTGCAGCGGGAGCAGATACGCAGTATTTT.

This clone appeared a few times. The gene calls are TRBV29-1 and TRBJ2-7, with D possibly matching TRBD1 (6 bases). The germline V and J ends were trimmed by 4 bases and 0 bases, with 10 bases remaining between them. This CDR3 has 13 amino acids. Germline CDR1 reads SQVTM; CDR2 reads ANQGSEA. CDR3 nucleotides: TGCAGCGTTGGGGGACAAGACTCCTACGAGCAGTACTTC. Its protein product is CSVGGQDSYEQYF.

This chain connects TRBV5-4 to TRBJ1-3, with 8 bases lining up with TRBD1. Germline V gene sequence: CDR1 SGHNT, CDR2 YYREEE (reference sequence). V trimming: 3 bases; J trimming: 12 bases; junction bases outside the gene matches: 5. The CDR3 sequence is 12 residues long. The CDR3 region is CASSWEGTGIYF. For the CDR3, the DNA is TGTGCCAGCAGCTGGGAAGGGACAGGCATATATTTT.

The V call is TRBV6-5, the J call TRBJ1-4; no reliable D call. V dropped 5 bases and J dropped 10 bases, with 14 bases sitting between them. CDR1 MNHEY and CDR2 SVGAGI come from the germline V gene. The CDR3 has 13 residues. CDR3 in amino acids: CASSPIGLGKLFF. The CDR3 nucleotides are TGTGCCAGCAGTCCGATCGGGTTGGGAAAACTGTTTTTT.

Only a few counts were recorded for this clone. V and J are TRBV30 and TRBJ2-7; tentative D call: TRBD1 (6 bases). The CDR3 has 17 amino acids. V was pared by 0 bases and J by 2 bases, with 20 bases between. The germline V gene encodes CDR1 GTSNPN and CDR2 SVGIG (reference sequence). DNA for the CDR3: TGTGCCTGGAGTGTTGGTTCCGTCGGCAGGGGAACCTACGAGCAGTACTTC. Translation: CAWSVGSVGRGTYEQYF.

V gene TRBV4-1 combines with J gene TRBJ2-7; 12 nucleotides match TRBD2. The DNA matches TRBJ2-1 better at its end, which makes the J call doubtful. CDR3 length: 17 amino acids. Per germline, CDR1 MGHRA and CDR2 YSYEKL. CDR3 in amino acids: CASSQGLAGVSYNEQFF. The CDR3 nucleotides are TGCGCCAGCAGCCAAGGACTAGCGGGAGTCTCCTACAATGAGCAGTTCTTC.

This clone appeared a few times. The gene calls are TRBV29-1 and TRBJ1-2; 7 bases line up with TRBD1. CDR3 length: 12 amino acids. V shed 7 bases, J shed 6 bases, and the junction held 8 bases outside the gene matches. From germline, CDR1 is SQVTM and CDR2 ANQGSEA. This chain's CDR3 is CSGGQSVDGYTF. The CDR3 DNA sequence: TGCAGCGGGGGACAGTCCGTCGATGGCTACACCTTC.

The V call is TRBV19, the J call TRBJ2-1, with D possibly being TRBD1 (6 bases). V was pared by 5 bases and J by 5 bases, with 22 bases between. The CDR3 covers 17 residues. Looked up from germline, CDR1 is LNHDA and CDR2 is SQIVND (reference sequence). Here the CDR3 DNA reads TGTGCCAGTAGTCACTCCAGGGGACGCGGCCAACACAATGAGCAGTTCTTC. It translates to CASSHSRGRGQHNEQFF.

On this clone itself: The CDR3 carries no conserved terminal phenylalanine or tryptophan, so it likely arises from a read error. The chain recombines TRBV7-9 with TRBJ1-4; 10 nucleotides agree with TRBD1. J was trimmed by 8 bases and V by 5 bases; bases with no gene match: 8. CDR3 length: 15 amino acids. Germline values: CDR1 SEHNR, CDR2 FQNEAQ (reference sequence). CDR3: CASSRRTGGGEKLFL. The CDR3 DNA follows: TGTGCCAGCAGCCGGAGGACAGGGGGAGGCGAAAAACTGTTTCTT.

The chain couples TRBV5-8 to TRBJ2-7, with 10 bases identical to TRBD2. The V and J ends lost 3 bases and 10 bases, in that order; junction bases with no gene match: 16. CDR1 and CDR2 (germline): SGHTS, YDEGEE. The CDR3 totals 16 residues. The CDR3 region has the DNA TGTGCCAGCAGCTCGACTAGGACTAGCGGCCTCCTTTCCCAGTACTTC. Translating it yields CASSSTRTSGLLSQYF.

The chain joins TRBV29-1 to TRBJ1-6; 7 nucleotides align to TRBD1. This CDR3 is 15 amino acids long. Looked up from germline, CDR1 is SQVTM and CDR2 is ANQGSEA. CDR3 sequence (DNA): TGCGCAATTAAAAAATTTACAGGGGACAATTCACCCCTCCACTTT. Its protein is CAIKKFTGDNSPLHF.

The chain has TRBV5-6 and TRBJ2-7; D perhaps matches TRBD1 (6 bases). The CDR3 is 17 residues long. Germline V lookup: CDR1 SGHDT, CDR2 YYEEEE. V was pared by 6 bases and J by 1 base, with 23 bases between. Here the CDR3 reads CASTVQGPGQLSYEQYF. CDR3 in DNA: TGTGCCAGCACGGTGCAGGGCCCTGGACAGCTATCCTACGAGCAGTACTTC.

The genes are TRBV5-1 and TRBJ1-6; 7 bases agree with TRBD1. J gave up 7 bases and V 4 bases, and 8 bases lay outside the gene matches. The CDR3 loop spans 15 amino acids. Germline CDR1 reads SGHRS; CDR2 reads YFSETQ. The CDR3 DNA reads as TGCGCCAGCAGCAGGGCTCCGGGACAGAATTCACCCCTCCACTTT. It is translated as CASSRAPGQNSPLHF.

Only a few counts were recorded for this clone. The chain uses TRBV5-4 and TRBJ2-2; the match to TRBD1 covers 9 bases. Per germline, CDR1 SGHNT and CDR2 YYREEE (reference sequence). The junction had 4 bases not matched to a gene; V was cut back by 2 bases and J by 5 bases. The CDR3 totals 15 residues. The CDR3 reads CASSLQTGGTGELFF. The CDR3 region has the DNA TGTGCCAGCAGCTTACAGACAGGGGGTACCGGGGAGCTGTTTTTT. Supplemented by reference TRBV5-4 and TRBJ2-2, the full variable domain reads ETGVTQSPTHLIKTRGQQVTLRCSSQSGHNTVSWYQQALGQGPQFIFQYYREEENGRGNFPPRFSGLQFPNYSSELNVNALELDDSALYLCASSLQTGGTGELFFGEGSRLTVL.

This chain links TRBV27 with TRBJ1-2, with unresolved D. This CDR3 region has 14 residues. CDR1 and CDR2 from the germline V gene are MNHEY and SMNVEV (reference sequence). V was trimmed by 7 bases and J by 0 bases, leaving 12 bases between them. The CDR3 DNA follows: TGTGCCAGCACCGCGGTTCCCTCTAACTATGGCTACACCTTC. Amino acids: CASTAVPSNYGYTF.

CDR3: CASSFGRTGHGYTF. DNA of the CDR3: TGTGCCAGCAGCTTTGGAAGGACAGGACATGGCTACACCTTC. The rearrangement links TRBV7-2 to TRBJ1-2; 7 bases agree with TRBD1. After removal of 3 bases from V and 6 bases from J, the junction contained 7 bases not matched to a gene. CDR1 SGHTA and CDR2 FQGNSA come from the germline V gene. CDR3 length equals 14 residues.

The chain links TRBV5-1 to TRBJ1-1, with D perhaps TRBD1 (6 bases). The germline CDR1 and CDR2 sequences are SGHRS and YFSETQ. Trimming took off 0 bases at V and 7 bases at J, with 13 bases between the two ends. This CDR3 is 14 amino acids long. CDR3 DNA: TGCGCCAGCAGCTTGGGGGGGGGCGCATTTGAAGCTTTCTTT. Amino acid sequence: CASSLGGGAFEAFF.

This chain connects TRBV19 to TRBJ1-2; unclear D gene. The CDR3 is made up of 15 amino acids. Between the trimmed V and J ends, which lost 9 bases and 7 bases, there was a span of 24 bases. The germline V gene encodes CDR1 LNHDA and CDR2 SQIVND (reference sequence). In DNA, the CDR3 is TGTGCCAGCAGAAGGCGTGGCACCCGCGGTGGTGGCTACACCTTC. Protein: CASRRRGTRGGGYTF.

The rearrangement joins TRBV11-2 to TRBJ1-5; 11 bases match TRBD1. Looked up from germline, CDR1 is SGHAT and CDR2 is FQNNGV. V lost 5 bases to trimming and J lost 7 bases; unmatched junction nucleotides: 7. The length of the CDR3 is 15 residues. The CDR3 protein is CASSVGQGVEQPQHF. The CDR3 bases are TGTGCCAGCAGCGTGGGACAGGGGGTTGAGCAGCCCCAGCATTTT.